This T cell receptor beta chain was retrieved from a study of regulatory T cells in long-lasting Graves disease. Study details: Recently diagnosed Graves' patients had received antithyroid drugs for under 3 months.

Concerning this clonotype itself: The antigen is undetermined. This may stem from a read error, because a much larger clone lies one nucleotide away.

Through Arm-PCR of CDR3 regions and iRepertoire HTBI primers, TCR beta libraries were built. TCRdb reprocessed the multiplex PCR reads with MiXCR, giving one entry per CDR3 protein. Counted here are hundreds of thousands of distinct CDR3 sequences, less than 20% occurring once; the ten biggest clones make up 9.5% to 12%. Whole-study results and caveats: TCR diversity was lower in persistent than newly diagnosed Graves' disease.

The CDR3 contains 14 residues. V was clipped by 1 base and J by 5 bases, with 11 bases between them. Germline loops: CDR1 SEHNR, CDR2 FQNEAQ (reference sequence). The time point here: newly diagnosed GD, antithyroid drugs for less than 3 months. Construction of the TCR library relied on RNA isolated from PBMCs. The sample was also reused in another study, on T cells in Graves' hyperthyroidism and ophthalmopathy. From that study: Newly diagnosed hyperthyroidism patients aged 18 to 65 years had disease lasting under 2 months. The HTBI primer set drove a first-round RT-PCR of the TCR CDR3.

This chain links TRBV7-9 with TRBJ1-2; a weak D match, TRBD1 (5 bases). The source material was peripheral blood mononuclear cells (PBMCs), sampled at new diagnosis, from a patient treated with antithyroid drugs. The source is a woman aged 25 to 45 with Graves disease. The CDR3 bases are TGTGCCAGCAGCTTAGAACGGGGCCTTTATGGCTACACCTTC. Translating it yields CASSLERGLYGYTF. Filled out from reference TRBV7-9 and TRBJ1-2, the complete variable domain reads DTGVSQNPRHKITKRGQNVTFRCDPISEHNRLYWYRQTLGQGPEFLTYFQNEAQLEKSRLLSDRFSAERPKGSFSTLEIQRTEQGDSAMYLCASSLERGLYGYTFGSGTRLTVV.